A selection of T cell receptor beta chains follows, all from one sample in a study of blood T cell repertoires in COVID-19. Measured with immunoSEQ multiplex PCR; TCRdb has only the in-frame clones, and not every one. The sample includes approximately 180,000 clones, 82% seen only once; the top ten take approximately 4.7%. Sequencing used PBMCs or T cells enriched from blood (not recorded which). The receptors were gathered from a woman in her fifties or sixties with acute COVID-19. The CDR3 runs from the conserved cysteine through the conserved F or W. The order of the fields is CDR3 length, V gene, J gene, CDR3 protein.

>13|TRBV18|TRBJ1-2
CASSQDRELGYTF
>17|TRBV6-6|TRBJ1-2
CASSPTTGTGGLGGYTF
>15|TRBV7-9|TRBJ1-3
CASSLTTGAGNTIYF
>16|TRBV27|TRBJ2-3
CASSFRAGGGTDTQYF
>15|TRBV4-3|TRBJ1-6
CASSHRQGDNSPLHF
>16|TRBV7-5|TRBJ2-2
CARSGTGTGFPGELFF
>14|TRBV5-1|TRBJ1-1
CASSLAPGNTEAFF
>16|TRBV7-2|TRBJ1-3
CASSFQTGISGNTIYF
>15|TRBV6-5|TRBJ2-3
CASSYGAGVTDTQYF
>14|TRBV19|TRBJ2-2
CASRASGVTGELFF
>14|TRBV5-1|TRBJ2-3
CASSLGEGADTQYF
>14|TRBV7-2|TRBJ1-2
CASSLAAAYYGYTF
>17|TRBV19|TRBJ2-3
CASSIDPTSGRTDTQYF
>13|TRBV7-2|TRBJ1-5
CASSLQENQPQHF
>15|TRBV2|TRBJ2-2
CASSKSGVATGELFF
>17|TRBV7-8|TRBJ2-3
CASSLGIPGLAVKTQYF
>16|TRBV9|TRBJ2-3
CASSVARGGGTDTQYF
>16|TRBV6-5|TRBJ1-4
CASSYSPTGRSEKLFF
>15|TRBV3-1/TRBV3-2|TRBJ2-1
CASSQDLGSWNEQFF
>15|TRBV11-3|TRBJ2-3
CASSLFGQGADTQYF
>14|TRBV6-2/TRBV6-3|TRBJ2-3
CASSYGQSTDTQYF
>14|TRBV7-9|TRBJ2-7
CASSLTGSSYEQYF
>11|TRBV3-1/TRBV3-2|TRBJ1-1
CASSQGSEAFF
>17|TRBV18|TRBJ2-5
CASSRSRPQSYQETQYF
>13|TRBV10-1|TRBJ2-1
CAGTVREGPEQFF
>13|TRBV3-1/TRBV3-2|TRBJ1-5
CASSQTVGQPQHF
>13|TRBV5-5|TRBJ1-2
CASSFKGESGYTF
>15|TRBV11-2|TRBJ1-4
CASSPQGGAGEKLFF
>17|TRBV9|TRBJ2-5
CASSALTSGSLKETQYF
>13|TRBV11-3|TRBJ2-7
CASSLVGAAEQYF
>15|TRBV5-1|TRBJ2-5
CASSLSGGTQETQYF
>14|TRBV2|TRBJ2-5
CASSATGIQETQYF
>15|TRBV24-1|TRBJ2-2
CATSADPGLAGELFF
>16|TRBV6-1|TRBJ2-3
CASSEWRGGGTDTQYF
>16|TRBV4-3|TRBJ1-2
CASSQAVGQGYYGYTF
>15|TRBV3-1/TRBV3-2|TRBJ2-5
CASSRLQRTGETQYF
>15|TRBV18|TRBJ1-1
CASSPLSQMNTEAFF
>14|TRBV5-1|TRBJ2-1
CASKGSMGLGEQFF
>12|TRBV5-6|TRBJ2-7
CASSLAAYEQYF
>16|TRBV4-3|TRBJ1-2
CASSQDYGEPNYGYTF
>13|TRBV12-3/TRBV12-4|TRBJ1-1
CASSLGQNTEAFF
>13|TRBV11-2|TRBJ2-3
CAYNEVGTDTQYF
>17|TRBV5-8|TRBJ1-6
CASTLSRQSSYNSPLHF
>15|TRBV9|TRBJ1-5
CASSSTGTGNQPQHF